The 32 T cell receptor beta chains presented below share a single source sample, sequenced in a study of PD-1 blockade in classical Hodgkin lymphoma. Here immunoSEQ multiplex PCR was the method, and the copy in TCRdb shows in-frame clones only, minus some. Here the sample spans approximately 26,000 clones, about 80% being singletons. The time point was: cycle 4 day 1 (C4D1), after five to seven weeks of nivolumab. Each and every patient relapsed after autologous stem cell transplantation, and patients got differing brentuximab vedotin exposure. The source material was peripheral blood mononuclear cells (PBMCs), sampled before the fourth cycle of nivolumab. The receptor source for this set is a human donor with classical Hodgkin lymphoma.

This sequence joins TRBV6-1 and TRBJ2-2, with 8 bases identical to TRBD1. Germline values: CDR1 MNHNS, CDR2 SASEGT. The CDR3 is 14 residues long. The ends lost 9 bases at V and 4 bases at J; junction bases unmatched: 7. Written as DNA, the CDR3 is TGTGCCAGTGGGGGACAGGCGGGCACCGGGGAGCTGTTTTTT. This translates into CASGGQAGTGELFF.

V usage is TRBV2 and J usage is TRBJ2-7; 12 nucleotides align to TRBD1. This CDR3 region has 15 residues. Trimming took 7 bases from V and 6 from J; bases not matched to a gene: 10. The germline gives CDR1 SNHLY, CDR2 FYNNEI. CDR3 protein: CASTRKGTGGSEQYF. The CDR3 region has the DNA TGTGCCAGCACCCGAAAGGGGACAGGGGGCTCCGAGCAGTACTTC. The complete variable domain, with remaining parts taken from reference TRBV2 and TRBJ2-7, reads EPEVTQTPSHQVTQMGQEVILRCVPISNHLYFYWYRQILGQKVEFLVSFYNNEISEKSEIFDDQFSVERPDGSNFTLKIRSTKLEDSAMYFCASTRKGTGGSEQYFGPGTRLTVT.

The chain's CDR3 is CASSPRPGLGADTQYF. The CDR3 DNA sequence: TGTGCCAGCAGCCCTCGACCGGGACTAGGCGCAGATACGCAGTATTTT. The V call is TRBV5-5, the J call TRBJ2-3; 8 nucleotides line up with TRBD2. This CDR3 has 16 residues. Per the germline V gene, CDR1 is SGHKS and CDR2 is YYEKEE (reference sequence). The V and J ends lost 4 bases and 4 bases, in that order; junction bases with no gene match: 11.

This rearrangement joins TRBV6-6 to TRBJ2-7; 7 bases map to TRBD1. The junction had 9 bases not matched to a gene; V was cut back by 4 bases and J by 6 bases. Germline CDR1 MNHNY, CDR2 SVGAGI (reference sequence). The CDR3 extends over 14 amino acids. CDR3 amino acids: CASSFQTGSGEQYF. In DNA, the CDR3 is TGTGCCAGCAGTTTCCAGACAGGGTCGGGCGAGCAGTACTTC.

The rearrangement uses TRBV5-6 and TRBJ2-5; no clear D. The V gene's germline CDR1 is SGHDT and CDR2 YYEEEE. The CDR3 loop spans 12 amino acids. V was cut by 5 bases and J by 0 bases, with 5 bases left in between. CDR3 DNA: TGTGCCAGCAGGCGGTACCAAGAGACCCAGTACTTC. This sequence encodes CASRRYQETQYF.

The V call is TRBV21-1, the J call TRBJ1-2. TRBV21-1 is flagged as a pseudogene. The CDR3 runs 14 residues. The chain's CDR3 is CASTHGGALYGYTF. The CDR3 bases are TGTGCCAGCACACATGGGGGGGCCCTGTATGGCTACACCTTC.

In its sample, this clone was seen a few times. The chain couples TRBV10-3 to TRBJ2-7; 7 nucleotides agree with TRBD1. The CDR3 runs to 14 residues. Germline lookup yields CDR1 ENHRY and CDR2 SYGVKD. The V segment lost 0 bases and the J segment 3 bases; nucleotides outside the gene matches: 2. CDR3 in amino acids: CAISESGGDYEQYF. The DNA for the CDR3 is TGTGCCATCAGTGAGTCAGGGGGCGACTACGAGCAGTACTTC.

The chain links TRBV19 to TRBJ1-2, with TRBD1 identical over 9 bases. The CDR3 is 17 amino acids. Germline CDR1 and CDR2: LNHDA and SQIVND (reference sequence). V lost 4 bases, J lost 4 bases, and 13 bases stayed unmatched. CDR3 sequence reads: CASSTQHRTGVGYGYTF. In DNA form, the CDR3 reads TGTGCCAGTAGTACCCAGCATCGGACAGGGGTCGGCTATGGCTACACCTTC. The variable domain in full, completed from reference TRBV19 and TRBJ1-2, reads DGGITQSPKYLFRKEGQNVTLSCEQNLNHDAMYWYRQDPGQGLRLIYYSQIVNDFQKGDIAEGYSVSREKKESFPLTVTSAQKNPTAFYLCASSTQHRTGVGYGYTFGSGTRLTVV.

V usage is TRBV5-1 and J usage is TRBJ2-5; TRBD2 matches 7 bases. V trimming: 2 bases; J trimming: 2 bases; junction bases outside the gene matches: 12. Germline lookup yields CDR1 SGHRS and CDR2 YFSETQ. This CDR3 contains 17 residues. The CDR3 protein is CASSLGTTFSVQETQYF. The DNA of the CDR3 is TGCGCCAGCAGCTTAGGGACTACCTTTAGCGTACAAGAGACCCAGTACTTC.

V gene TRBV9 combines with J gene TRBJ2-6, with 12 nucleotides matching TRBD1. CDR3 size: 17 residues. Germline values: CDR1 SGDLS, CDR2 YYNGEE. V was pared by 3 bases and J by 4 bases, with 5 bases of the junction left unmatched. In DNA form, the CDR3 reads TGTGCCAGCAGCGACCGGGACAGGGGGCAAGGGGCCAACGTCCTGACTTTC. It translates to CASSDRDRGQGANVLTF.

The chain combines TRBV5-8 with TRBJ1-3; D is undetermined. Germline lookup yields CDR1 SGHTS and CDR2 YDEGEE. The CDR3 contains 17 residues. V lost 2 bases and J lost 0, with 15 bases in between. The CDR3 loop is CASSFRSSTASGNTIYF. CDR3 sequence (DNA): TGTGCCAGCAGCTTTCGAAGTTCGACGGCCTCTGGAAACACCATATATTTT.

This clone was observed a few times. J is TRBJ1-6 and V is TRBV4-1; 7 bases match TRBD1. CDR1 is MGHRA, CDR2 YSYEKL, per germline. The ends lost 4 bases at V and 7 bases at J; junction bases unmatched: 13. CDR3 length: 17 residues. The CDR3 coding sequence is TGCGCCAGCAGCCCGGGACAGCGTATCTCCCTGAATTCACCCCTCCACTTT. This encodes CASSPGQRISLNSPLHF.

V is TRBV5-4 and J is TRBJ2-1; D tentatively reads TRBD1 or TRBD2 (5 bases each). Germline CDR1 and CDR2: SGHNT and YYREEE (reference sequence). Between the trimmed V and J ends, which lost 9 bases and 8 bases, there was a span of 18 bases. This CDR3 has 13 amino acids. CDR3: CATPGPSWDEQFF. The CDR3 bases are TGTGCCACCCCGGGACCCTCTTGGGATGAGCAGTTCTTC.

This clone was observed a few times. This rearrangement joins TRBV7-9 to TRBJ2-7; the D is unclear. Germline CDR1 reads SEHNR; CDR2 reads FQNEAQ (reference sequence). This CDR3 is 11 amino acids long. V was clipped by 0 bases and J by 8 bases, with 5 bases between them. CDR3 sequence reads: CASSLAGKQYF. The CDR3 nucleotides are TGTGCCAGCAGCTTAGCGGGAAAGCAGTACTTC. The full variable domain, its missing parts supplied by reference TRBV7-9 and TRBJ2-7, is DTGVSQNPRHKITKRGQNVTFRCDPISEHNRLYWYRQTLGQGPEFLTYFQNEAQLEKSRLLSDRFSAERPKGSFSTLEIQRTEQGDSAMYLCASSLAGKQYFGPGTRLTVT.

The rearrangement links TRBV15 to TRBJ1-1; no firm D call. V was trimmed by 4 bases and J by 2 bases, leaving 8 bases between them. CDR3 length: 13 amino acids. In germline, CDR1 is LNHNV, CDR2 YYDKDF (reference sequence). The DNA of the CDR3 is TGTGCCACCAGCAAGGGTCTTAACACTGAAGCTTTCTTT. It translates to CATSKGLNTEAFF.

This clone was counted a few times. The chain recombines TRBV5-1 with TRBJ2-6; D possibly uses TRBD1 or TRBD2 (5 bases each). Trimming took 4 bases from V and 0 from J, leaving 11 bases between them. In germline, CDR1 is SGHRS, CDR2 YFSETQ. This CDR3 is 16 amino acids long. CDR3 loop: CASSRGESSGANVLTF. CDR3 sequence (DNA): TGCGCCAGCAGCAGGGGAGAAAGCTCTGGGGCCAACGTCCTGACTTTC.

The chain carries TRBV27 and TRBJ1-1; 9 positions agree with TRBD1. The CDR3 is 16 amino acids. Germline V gene sequence: CDR1 MNHEY, CDR2 SMNVEV (reference sequence). After removal of 4 bases from V and 4 bases from J, the junction contained 10 bases not matched to a gene. Written as DNA, the CDR3 is TGTGCCAGCAGTTACACAGGGGGCACAGGGCTCACTGAAGCTTTCTTT. Translation gives CASSYTGGTGLTEAFF.

The chain uses TRBV5-1 and TRBJ2-5; 9 bases align to TRBD2. The CDR3 consists of 16 residues. Trimming removed 1 base from V and 2 bases from J; junction bases left unmatched: 6. Germline lookup yields CDR1 SGHRS and CDR2 YFSETQ. DNA for the CDR3: TGCGCCAGCAGCTTGAATCGACTAGCGGCACAAGAGACCCAGTACTTC. Encoded protein: CASSLNRLAAQETQYF.

The V call is TRBV7-2, the J call TRBJ2-7; the D gene is possibly TRBD1 (6 bases). Germline-derived CDR1 and CDR2 are SGHTA and FQGNSA. The V end was cut by 5 bases, the J end by 6 bases, with 23 bases between. This CDR3 comprises 16 residues. CDR3 amino acids: CASSPRWWGLIPEQYF. CDR3 sequence (DNA): TGTGCCAGCAGCCCAAGATGGTGGGGGCTGATCCCCGAGCAGTACTTC.

The chain has TRBV7-8 and TRBJ1-1; the D is unclear. This CDR3 has 13 amino acids. With 3 bases removed from V and 5 bases from J, the gap between germline ends came to 10 bases. Germline V lookup: CDR1 SGHVS, CDR2 FQNEAQ. CDR3 loop: CASSFGERTEAFF. CDR3 in DNA: TGTGCCAGCAGCTTCGGGGAGAGGACTGAAGCTTTCTTT.

This chain links TRBV5-5 with TRBJ1-5; a possible D gene is TRBD1 (6 bases). The CDR3 runs 16 residues. The ends were cut back, 4 bases at V and 4 bases at J, with 18 bases in the middle. CDR1 and CDR2 from the germline V gene are SGHKS and YYEKEE (reference sequence). The CDR3 spells CASSPVGGGRNQPQHF. The CDR3 coding sequence is TGTGCCAGCAGCCCCGTAGGGGGGGGGCGTAATCAGCCCCAGCATTTT. Together with reference TRBV5-5 and TRBJ1-5, the CDR3 gives the full variable domain: DAGVTQSPTHLIKTRGQQVTLRCSPISGHKSVSWYQQVLGQGPQFIFQYYEKEERGRGNFPDRFSARQFPNYSSELNVNALLLGDSALYLCASSPVGGGRNQPQHFGDGTRLSIL.

As DNA, the CDR3 is TGTGCCAGCAGTTTAGAGACAGGGGTTAATCGATCACCCCTCCACTTT. This encodes CASSLETGVNRSPLHF. The V call is TRBV27, the J call TRBJ1-6; 8 positions match TRBD1. V shed 2 bases and J 10 bases; nucleotides not matched to a gene: 10. This CDR3 has 16 amino acids. Germline V lookup: CDR1 MNHEY, CDR2 SMNVEV (reference sequence).

The chain combines TRBV6-5 with TRBJ2-7; D remains ambiguous. Trimming pared 5 bases from V and 4 bases from J, leaving 6 bases between. The CDR3 extends over 11 amino acids. CDR1 and CDR2 (germline): MNHEY, SVGAGI. CDR3 in DNA: TGTGCCAGCAGTCAAGTGTACGAGCAGTACTTC. Amino acid sequence: CASSQVYEQYF.

This clone was counted between two and nine times. CDR3 coding DNA: TGCGCCAGCAGCCAAGCTTCGACTAGCGGGTTCACAGATACGCAGTATTTT. Translated, it gives CASSQASTSGFTDTQYF. V and J are TRBV4-1 and TRBJ2-3, with TRBD2 matching 10 bases. CDR1 MGHRA and CDR2 YSYEKL come from the germline V gene. CDR3 length: 17 amino acids. V was clipped by 1 base and J by 2 bases; unmatched bases: 6.

The genes are TRBV19 and TRBJ2-1, with 10 bases matching TRBD1. With V trimmed by 5 bases and J by 9 bases, 7 bases remained unmatched. The CDR3 loop spans 14 amino acids. Germline V gene lookup returns CDR1 LNHDA and CDR2 SQIVND (reference sequence). CDR3 sequence: CASSPGTGAIEQFF. The CDR3 DNA is TGTGCCAGTAGTCCCGGGACAGGGGCTATTGAGCAGTTCTTC.

About this clone itself: This same CDR3 is encoded by further DNA sequences in the sample. The chain recombines TRBV4-1 with TRBJ2-3, with 7 bases that match TRBD2. From germline, CDR1 is MGHRA and CDR2 YSYEKL. The CDR3 runs 15 residues. The junction had 8 bases not matched to a gene; V was cut back by 0 bases and J by 8 bases. For the CDR3, the DNA is TGCGCCAGCAGCCAAGAGACTAGCCTGATGGGTACGCAGTATTTT. Translated, it gives CASSQETSLMGTQYF.

This clone appeared once. The V gene is TRBV6-5, the J gene TRBJ1-5; no firm D call. Germline assignment: CDR1 MNHEY and CDR2 SVGAGI. Trimming removed 7 bases from V and 2 bases from J, with 9 bases in between. The CDR3 is 13 amino acids. This chain's CDR3 is CASKAGGNQPQHF. Here the CDR3 DNA reads TGTGCCAGCAAAGCAGGTGGCAATCAGCCCCAGCATTTT.

The V and J genes are TRBV5-1 and TRBJ1-2; 7 positions agree with TRBD1. CDR3 length equals 15 residues. CDR1 and CDR2 (germline): SGHRS, YFSETQ. With 4 bases clipped from V and 6 bases from J, the junction kept 12 bases outside the gene matches. The CDR3 protein is CASSPYGQVANGYTF. DNA of the CDR3: TGCGCCAGCAGCCCTTATGGACAGGTCGCTAATGGCTACACCTTC. The whole variable domain, filled in from reference TRBV5-1 and TRBJ1-2, reads KAGVTQTPRYLIKTRGQQVTLSCSPISGHRSVSWYQQTPGQGLQFLFEYFSETQRNKGNFPGRFSGRQFSNSRSEMNVSTLELGDSALYLCASSPYGQVANGYTFGSGTRLTVV.

This clone has only a few counts. The genes are TRBV6-1 and TRBJ1-3; D may be TRBD1 (6 bases). Trimming stripped 4 bases from V and 4 bases from J, with 11 bases between. This CDR3 is 14 amino acids long. The V gene's germline CDR1 is MNHNS and CDR2 SASEGT. CDR3 protein: CASSATGYGNTIYF. DNA for the CDR3: TGTGCCAGCAGTGCAACAGGGTACGGAAACACCATATATTTT.

This clone was counted only a few times. The J gene is TRBJ2-7, the V gene TRBV28; 7 positions match TRBD2. From germline, CDR1 is MDHEN and CDR2 SYDVKM. CDR3 length: 14 residues. Germline trimming cut 3 bases from V and 4 bases from J; bases unmatched to any gene: 6. The CDR3 is CASSFRGSGYEQYF. In nucleotides, the CDR3 is TGTGCCAGCAGTTTCCGGGGTAGCGGGTACGAGCAGTACTTC.

V and J are TRBV9 and TRBJ2-5, with TRBD2 as a possible D gene (5 bases). This CDR3 has 15 residues. CDR1 and CDR2 from the germline V gene are SGDLS and YYNGEE. Trimming pared 4 bases from V and 2 bases from J, leaving 15 bases between. The DNA for the CDR3 is TGTGCCAGCAGCTTGAGGGAAGGGTCTCAAGAGACCCAGTACTTC. It yields the protein CASSLREGSQETQYF. Together with reference TRBV9 and TRBJ2-5, the CDR3 gives the full variable domain: DSGVTQTPKHLITATGQRVTLRCSPRSGDLSVYWYQQSLDQGLQFLIQYYNGEERAKGNILERFSAQQFPDLHSELNLSSLELGDSALYFCASSLREGSQETQYFGPGTRLLVL.

The chain recombines TRBV6-1 with TRBJ2-7; TRBD1 might be the D (5 bases). CDR3 length: 11 amino acids. Looked up from germline, CDR1 is MNHNS and CDR2 is SASEGT. V was pared by 10 bases and J by 1 base, with 8 bases between. As DNA, the CDR3 is TGTGCCACCGACAGATCCTACGAGCAGTACTTC. This codes for CATDRSYEQYF.